Shown below are 17 T cell receptor beta chains from a single sample sequenced in a study of T-cell memory formation after mild COVID-19. Via MiXCR, TCRdb re-called the 5' RACE reads, giving one row per CDR3 protein. The table includes 350,000 to 500,000 distinct CDR3 sequences, about 20% detected once. Sequencing was carried out using PBMCs or a T cell subset sorted from them (not recorded which). The receptor source for this set is an adult woman who had mild COVID-19 (a few samples of this study predate the infection). Cell type and time point are not known.

The genes are TRBV18 and TRBJ2-7; TRBD2 aligns across 11 bases. CDR1 and CDR2 (germline): KGHSH, LQKENI. This CDR3 is 18 amino acids long. With V trimmed by 0 bases and J by 0 bases, 7 bases remained unmatched. This CDR3 reads CASSPPAPSGRFSYEQYF. CDR3 DNA sequence: TGTGCCAGCTCACCACCGGCCCCTAGCGGGAGGTTCTCCTACGAGCAGTACTTC.

This clonotype was observed once. The gene calls are TRBV12-3 or TRBV12-4 and TRBJ2-4; D might be TRBD1 (5 bases). V lost 6 bases to trimming and J lost 5 bases, with 5 bases between them. The CDR3 spans 11 residues. In nucleotides, the CDR3 is TGTGCCAGCAGCAGGGAAAACATTCAGTACTTC. It codes for CASSRENIQYF.

The V call is TRBV5-4, the J call TRBJ2-1; D gene ambiguous. The CDR3 has 14 residues. Germline V gene data show CDR1 as SGHNT and CDR2 as YYREEE (reference sequence). The ends were cut back, 4 bases at V and 0 bases at J, with 8 bases in the middle. The CDR3 DNA follows: TGTGCCAGCAGCCGACGCTTCTCCTACAATGAGCAGTTCTTC. It is translated as CASSRRFSYNEQFF.

This clonotype was observed a handful of times. The chain joins TRBV18 to TRBJ2-1, with 9 bases fitting TRBD1. CDR3 length: 13 residues. With 6 bases clipped from V and 8 bases from J, the junction kept 5 bases outside the gene matches. Looked up from germline, CDR1 is KGHSH and CDR2 is LQKENI. CDR3 residues: CASSRQGGDEQFF. CDR3 nucleotide sequence: TGTGCCAGCTCCAGACAGGGGGGCGATGAGCAGTTCTTC.

This clonotype was observed a handful of times. CDR3 amino acids: CASSPTTSGGRGTQYF. CDR3 coding DNA: TGTGCCAGCAGTCCCACGACTAGCGGGGGTCGGGGTACGCAGTATTTT. The chain uses TRBV27 and TRBJ2-3; 12 bases match TRBD2. CDR1 is MNHEY and CDR2 is SMNVEV in the germline V gene (reference sequence). V was pared by 5 bases and J by 8 bases, with 11 bases of the junction left unmatched. The CDR3 totals 16 residues.

The chain recombines TRBV6-1 with TRBJ2-7, with D maybe TRBD1 (5 bases). This CDR3 has 12 residues. Trimming removed 8 bases from V and 0 bases from J, with 8 bases in between. Looked up from germline, CDR1 is MNHNS and CDR2 is SASEGT. Written as DNA, the CDR3 is TGTGCCAGCTCGGACAACTCCTACGAGCAGTACTTC. Residues: CASSDNSYEQYF.

This clonotype has ten or more counts. The V and J genes are TRBV5-1 and TRBJ1-1; D gene unclear. V gave up 3 bases and J gave up 3 bases, with 12 bases separating them. Germline values: CDR1 SGHRS, CDR2 YFSETQ. There are 14 residues in the CDR3. In DNA form, the CDR3 reads TGCGCCAGCAGCTCAGAAACCTGGGACACTGAAGCTTTCTTT. Its protein is CASSSETWDTEAFF.

The table lists this clonotype with a few counts. The rearrangement uses TRBV12-3 or TRBV12-4 and TRBJ2-4, with D tentatively TRBD1 (5 bases). Trimming removed 5 bases at V and 7 bases at J, with 12 bases between. The CDR3 covers 13 residues. This chain's CDR3 is CASSPVGVNIQYF. The CDR3 DNA sequence: TGTGCCAGCAGTCCAGTAGGGGTGAACATTCAGTACTTC.

This clonotype was counted between two and nine times. The genes are TRBV3-1 and TRBJ1-2; the D is unclear. The CDR3 is 13 amino acids. CDR1 and CDR2 (germline): LGHDT, YNNKEL (reference sequence). Between the trimmed V and J ends, which lost 4 bases and 8 bases, there was a span of 14 bases. In nucleotides, the CDR3 is TGTGCCAGCAGCCCAGACGGGGTACGGGGCTACACCTTC. It yields the protein CASSPDGVRGYTF.

The rearrangement joins TRBV2 to TRBJ2-1, with 7 bases matching TRBD2. Germline V gives CDR1 SNHLY, CDR2 FYNNEI. Trimming cost V 6 bases and J 15 bases; bases outside gene matches: 11. The CDR3 loop spans 12 amino acids. DNA of the CDR3: TGTGCCAGCAGCGGCGAGGGAGGGGATCGGTTCTTC. It specifies CASSGEGGDRFF.

The CDR3 nucleotides read TGTGCCAGCAGTTTGAGGGTTGAGTACGAGCAGTACTTC. Translated, it gives CASSLRVEYEQYF. The rearrangement links TRBV12-3 or TRBV12-4 to TRBJ2-7; the D gene is possibly TRBD2 (5 bases). The CDR3 contains 13 residues. V lost 3 bases and J lost 4, with 10 bases in between.

The V gene is TRBV10-3, the J gene TRBJ2-3; 7 bases line up with TRBD2. This CDR3 comprises 17 residues. V was pared by 7 bases and J by 1 base, with 14 bases of the junction left unmatched. Looked up from germline, CDR1 is ENHRY and CDR2 is SYGVKD. The CDR3 protein is CAIKSDVGSGRTDTQYF. For the CDR3, the DNA is TGTGCCATCAAGTCGGACGTGGGTAGCGGGCGCACAGATACGCAGTATTTT.

This rearrangement joins TRBV7-9 to TRBJ2-3; a weak D match, TRBD1 (6 bases). The CDR3 has 16 residues. V lost 5 bases to trimming and J lost 1 base, with 16 bases between them. Germline V CDR1 and CDR2: SEHNR, FQNEAQ (reference sequence). Here the CDR3 reads CASSLYQGIGTDTQYF. CDR3 nucleotides: TGTGCCAGCAGCCTCTATCAGGGGATTGGCACAGATACGCAGTATTTT.

V gene TRBV24-1 combines with J gene TRBJ1-2; 9 bases align to TRBD1. The CDR3 is made up of 16 amino acids. From germline, CDR1 is KGHDR and CDR2 SFDVKD. Trimming at V came to 3 bases and at J to 4 bases, leaving 8 bases not matched to a gene. The CDR3 loop is CATSDPQGAYPYGYTF. In nucleotides, the CDR3 is TGTGCCACCAGTGATCCACAGGGGGCCTACCCCTATGGCTACACCTTC.

This chain uses TRBV5-1 with TRBJ2-2; 7 nucleotides align to TRBD1. The CDR3 runs to 14 residues. The ends lost 4 bases at V and 4 bases at J; junction bases unmatched: 4. Germline V gives CDR1 SGHRS, CDR2 YFSETQ. CDR3 sequence: CASSRGQATGELFF. CDR3 nucleotides: TGCGCCAGCAGCCGCGGACAGGCCACCGGGGAGCTGTTTTTT.

This clonotype was recorded only once. The chain employs TRBV15 and TRBJ1-2; D is uncertain. The CDR3 length is 16 residues. Germline values: CDR1 LNHNV, CDR2 YYDKDF (reference sequence). The V end was cut by 0 bases, the J end by 6 bases, with 17 bases between. The CDR3 bases are TGTGCCACCAGCAGAGATGAGTTCGGCCAGACCCATGGCTACACCTTC. Its translation: CATSRDEFGQTHGYTF.

The sample holds a few counts of this clonotype. This chain connects TRBV3-1 to TRBJ1-1, with 7 bases aligning to TRBD1. Trimming cost V 4 bases and J 4 bases; bases outside gene matches: 12. The CDR3 contains 16 residues. Germline-derived CDR1 and CDR2 are LGHDT and YNNKEL (reference sequence). In DNA, the CDR3 is TGTGCCAGCAGCCCACAGGGGCGGATTCGGGCCACTGAAGCTTTCTTT. Translated, it gives CASSPQGRIRATEAFF.